The 16 T cell receptor beta chains reported below all come from one sample, sequenced in a study of cytomegalovirus exposure and HLA in healthy donors. The assay was immunoSEQ multiplex PCR, and TCRdb's table has in-frame clones only and misses some. The table shows roughly 50,000 clones, with roughly 93% occurring only once. The sample consisted of PBMCs. The receptors shown here come from a woman between 18 and 29 years old in good health and CMV-seropositive.

V gene TRBV25-1 combines with J gene TRBJ1-2; 12 bases agree with TRBD1. CDR1 MGHDK and CDR2 SYGVNS come from the germline V gene. The CDR3 spans 18 residues. The ends lost 6 bases at V and 4 bases at J; junction bases unmatched: 15. In DNA, the CDR3 is TGTGCCAGCAGGGATTCCGGGACAGGGGGCGTTTTATCCTATGGCTACACCTTC. It is translated as CASRDSGTGGVLSYGYTF.

V usage is TRBV11-2 and J usage is TRBJ2-7; 9 bases fit TRBD2. Looked up from germline, CDR1 is SGHAT and CDR2 is FQNNGV. V was clipped by 1 base and J by 6 bases; unmatched bases: 4. This CDR3 has 14 amino acids. Here the CDR3 reads CASSLGGLASEQYF. Here the CDR3 DNA reads TGTGCCAGCAGCTTAGGGGGACTAGCTTCCGAGCAGTACTTC.

The V and J genes are TRBV9 and TRBJ1-1; D ambiguous. CDR1 and CDR2 from the germline V gene are SGDLS and YYNGEE. V was shortened by 0 bases and J by 2 bases, with 8 bases between the two germline ends. CDR3 length: 14 residues. The CDR3 sequence is CASSVDPTNTEAFF. In DNA form, the CDR3 reads TGTGCCAGCAGCGTAGACCCGACTAACACTGAAGCTTTCTTT. The full variable domain, rest sourced from reference TRBV9 and TRBJ1-1, is DSGVTQTPKHLITATGQRVTLRCSPRSGDLSVYWYQQSLDQGLQFLIQYYNGEERAKGNILERFSAQQFPDLHSELNLSSLELGDSALYFCASSVDPTNTEAFFGQGTRLTVV.

The chain is built from TRBV6-5 and TRBJ1-2, with D uncertain. Trimming shortened V by 5 bases and J by 4 bases, and 11 bases separated the two germline ends. Germline lookup yields CDR1 MNHEY and CDR2 SVGAGI. The CDR3 has 13 residues. CDR3 amino acids: CASSPRDLYGYTF. The CDR3 DNA follows: TGTGCCAGCAGTCCCCGAGATCTCTATGGCTACACCTTC.

The genes are TRBV6-1 and TRBJ1-2; TRBD1 might be the D (5 bases). CDR1 and CDR2 (germline): MNHNS, SASEGT. V was cut by 4 bases and J by 5 bases, with 8 bases left in between. CDR3 size: 12 residues. In DNA, the CDR3 is TGTGCCAGCAGTGGACAGCTGTATGGCTACACCTTC. This sequence encodes CASSGQLYGYTF.

The chain carries TRBV28 and TRBJ1-5, with 11 bases lining up with TRBD1. The CDR3 spans 18 residues. With 5 bases clipped from V and 1 base from J, the junction kept 10 bases outside the gene matches. Germline-derived CDR1 and CDR2 are MDHEN and SYDVKM. Here the CDR3 DNA reads TGTGCCAGCAGTCAGCCGGGACAGGGGGTTCCGAGCAATCAGCCCCAGCATTTT. This gives the protein CASSQPGQGVPSNQPQHF.

This clone was counted a single time. CDR3 sequence (DNA): TGTGCCAGCAGTTTTCTCCCAGGGGAAGCTTTCTTT. Its protein product is CASSFLPGEAFF. The V and J genes are TRBV27 and TRBJ1-1, with D possibly being TRBD1 (5 bases). The CDR3 is 12 amino acids. V was pared by 3 bases and J by 8 bases, with 10 bases between. CDR1 MNHEY and CDR2 SMNVEV come from the germline V gene (reference sequence).

The V gene is TRBV19, the J gene TRBJ1-5, with TRBD1 matching 9 bases. Germline lookup yields CDR1 LNHDA and CDR2 SQIVND (reference sequence). Germline trimming cut 4 bases from V and 5 bases from J; bases unmatched to any gene: 9. This CDR3 region has 16 residues. CDR3 sequence reads: CASSTLPGQGDQPQHF. CDR3 DNA: TGTGCCAGTAGTACGCTTCCGGGACAGGGTGATCAGCCCCAGCATTTT.

The chain has TRBV5-1 and TRBJ1-1, with D possibly being TRBD1 (6 bases). The CDR3 extends over 14 amino acids. The ends were cut back, 4 bases at V and 0 bases at J, with 10 bases in the middle. The germline CDR1 and CDR2 sequences are SGHRS and YFSETQ. The CDR3 here is CASSTGQMNTEAFF. The CDR3 nucleotides are TGCGCCAGCAGCACCGGACAGATGAACACTGAAGCTTTCTTT.

The rearrangement joins TRBV7-9 to TRBJ1-2; weak D call: TRBD1 (5 bases). Germline V gives CDR1 SEHNR, CDR2 FQNEAQ (reference sequence). CDR3 size: 18 residues. Between the trimmed V and J ends, which lost 5 bases and 0 bases, there was a span of 22 bases. The CDR3 DNA sequence: TGTGCCAGCAGCCCTAATCTTTGGAAGGGGCGTTCTAACTATGGCTACACCTTC. Encoded protein: CASSPNLWKGRSNYGYTF. Looking up the rest from reference TRBV7-9 and TRBJ1-2 gives the full variable domain: DTGVSQNPRHKITKRGQNVTFRCDPISEHNRLYWYRQTLGQGPEFLTYFQNEAQLEKSRLLSDRFSAERPKGSFSTLEIQRTEQGDSAMYLCASSPNLWKGRSNYGYTFGSGTRLTVV.

The V and J genes are TRBV5-6 and TRBJ1-6; D possibly corresponds to TRBD1 (6 bases). The CDR3 sequence is 15 residues long. CDR1 and CDR2 (germline): SGHDT, YYEEEE. The V end was cut by 0 bases, the J end by 8 bases, with 12 bases between. CDR3 nucleotides: TGTGCCAGCAGCTTGGCCGGGAGGGGGGATTCACCCCTCCACTTT. Protein: CASSLAGRGDSPLHF.

The chain uses TRBV12-5 and TRBJ2-1; 7 bases are a match to TRBD1. This CDR3 spans 13 amino acids. The V gene's germline CDR1 is LGHNT and CDR2 FRNRAP. Trimming cost V 6 bases and J 5 bases; bases outside gene matches: 4. The CDR3 nucleotides read TGTGCTAGTGGGCCCACAGGGGACAATGAGCAGTTCTTC. Protein: CASGPTGDNEQFF.

The chain carries TRBV4-1 and TRBJ1-2; the D is unclear. This CDR3 has 15 amino acids. Trimming took 0 bases from V and 5 from J, leaving 13 bases between them. CDR1 is MGHRA, CDR2 YSYEKL, per germline. The CDR3 is CASSQDLGSPYGYTF. In nucleotides, the CDR3 is TGCGCCAGCAGCCAAGACTTGGGCAGTCCTTATGGCTACACCTTC.

This clone was seen only a few times. This rearrangement joins TRBV29-1 to TRBJ2-7; weak D call: TRBD1 (6 bases). Germline CDR1 SQVTM, CDR2 ANQGSEA. Trimming pared 7 bases from V and 2 bases from J, leaving 9 bases between. This CDR3 is built from 11 residues. CDR3 amino acids: CSGGTPYEQYF. The CDR3, as DNA: TGCAGCGGGGGGACACCCTACGAGCAGTACTTC.

V and J are TRBV9 and TRBJ2-2, with TRBD2 matching 8 bases. Unmatched junction bases numbered 2, after V lost 3 bases and J lost 1 base. CDR1 is SGDLS, CDR2 YYNGEE, per germline. The length of the CDR3 is 15 residues. The DNA of the CDR3 is TGTGCCAGCAGCGCGGGGGGGCGGAACACCGGGGAGCTGTTTTTT. Translated, it gives CASSAGGRNTGELFF.

This chain connects TRBV29-1 to TRBJ1-1; D might be TRBD1 (5 bases). Germline-derived CDR1 and CDR2 are SQVTM and ANQGSEA. This CDR3 is 12 amino acids long. Trimming removed 6 bases from V and 1 base from J, with 9 bases in between. CDR3 DNA sequence: TGCAGCGTCGGACACCCGAACACTGAAGCTTTCTTT. It yields the protein CSVGHPNTEAFF. Looking up the rest from reference TRBV29-1 and TRBJ1-1 gives the full variable domain: SAVISQKPSRDICQRGTSLTIQCQVDSQVTMMFWYRQQPGQSLTLIATANQGSEATYESGFVIDKFPISRPNLTFSTLTVSNMSPEDSSIYLCSVGHPNTEAFFGQGTRLTVV.